This TCR beta chain was sequenced during a study of T cell clusters in autoimmune cytopenias. Germline values: CDR1 SGHTA, CDR2 FQGNSA. The CDR3 extends over 14 amino acids. Considering frequency, this clonotype is medium-sized. The antigen is unknown. TRB amplification used approximately 250 ng of peripheral blood genomic DNA. General study points: Primary autoimmune cytopenia patients appeared to lack physiological T cell clusters present in healthy donors. The T cell clusters came from computational analysis alone and lack functional validation.

TRB rearrangements were amplified by touch-down multiplex PCR with mixed TRB-A/B primers. For each CDR3 protein, TCRdb gives one entry from its re-call of the multiplex PCR reads, without DNA. The sample totals about 2,700 distinct CDR3 sequences. The V call is TRBV7-2, the J call TRBJ2-2; TCRdb selects TRBD2, and the lack of DNA leaves this call unchecked. The source is a human donor with an autoimmune cytopenia or autoimmune hepatitis (not recorded which). Material for sequencing was peripheral blood. CDR3 loop: CASRREGNTGELFF.